A single sample is the source of the 5 T cell receptor beta chains below, sequenced in a study of T cells in Graves' hyperthyroidism and ophthalmopathy. The TCR beta CDR3 regions underwent amplification using RNA transcripts as the source. Researchers ran a first-round RT-PCR on the TCR CDR3 using the HTBI primer set. MiXCR was run by TCRdb on the multiplex PCR reads, yielding one entry per CDR3 protein. This table has approximately 640,000 distinct CDR3 sequences, about 17% appearing once. Source material: blood. All receptors come from a young woman with Graves' hyperthyroidism.

There are a few counts of this clonotype. The chain uses TRBV19 and TRBJ1-4; 11 bases line up with TRBD1. Germline values: CDR1 LNHDA, CDR2 SQIVND (reference sequence). With 6 bases clipped from V and 2 bases from J, the junction kept 8 bases outside the gene matches. This CDR3 contains 17 residues. CDR3: CASSRRDRGRTNEKLFF. The CDR3 DNA reads TGTGCCAGTAGCCGCCGGGACAGGGGGAGGACTAATGAAAAACTGTTTTTT.

This clonotype appeared many times. The chain employs TRBV2 and TRBJ1-5, with TRBD1 as a possible D gene (6 bases). Germline V CDR1 and CDR2: SNHLY, FYNNEI. The CDR3 has 14 amino acids. Trimming left V 4 bases short and J 7 bases short, with 14 bases between. CDR3 nucleotide sequence: TGTGCCAGCAGTGTACAGGGTAGAGGCCAGCCCCAGCATTTT. This gives the protein CASSVQGRGQPQHF.

The genes are TRBV6-2 or TRBV6-3 and TRBJ2-2, with D uncertain. The V gene's germline CDR1 is MNHEY and CDR2 SVGEGT. The CDR3 loop spans 13 amino acids. Trimming cost V 4 bases and J 7 bases, with 10 bases left between them. The CDR3 region has the DNA TGTGCCAGCAGTTTCGGGCGGATCGGGGAGCTGTTTTTT. Protein sequence: CASSFGRIGELFF.

This clonotype has just a few counts. CDR3 residues: CASGTGMGSYEQYF. The CDR3 DNA reads TGCGCCAGCGGGACAGGGATGGGATCCTACGAGCAGTACTTC. This rearrangement joins TRBV4-1 to TRBJ2-7; 9 bases line up with TRBD1. Germline CDR1 MGHRA, CDR2 YSYEKL. The CDR3 has 14 amino acids. J lost 1 base, V lost 8 bases, and 6 bases had no gene match.

In its sample, this clonotype was seen once. The CDR3 reads CASSDGLTGSHEQFF. CDR3 nucleotides: TGTGCCAGCAGTGATGGACTCACAGGGAGCCACGAGCAGTTCTTC. The V and J genes are TRBV2 and TRBJ2-1; perhaps TRBD1 as D (6 bases). Germline lookup yields CDR1 SNHLY and CDR2 FYNNEI. Trimming stripped 3 bases from V and 10 bases from J, with 19 bases between. The CDR3 extends over 15 amino acids.